Listed below are T cell receptor beta chains from one sample, sequenced in a study of T-cell memory formation after mild COVID-19. TCRdb recomputed calls from the 5' RACE reads with MiXCR, one row per CDR3 protein. The top ten clones hold 20% to 25% of a sample with about 240,000 distinct CDR3 sequences, 8.5% to 9.5% of them seen once. Sequenced input: PBMCs or a T cell subset sorted from them (not recorded which). Receptors originate from a man aged 18-30 years who had mild COVID-19 (a few samples of this study predate the infection). Cell type and time point are not known. The CDR3 runs from the conserved cysteine through the conserved F or W. The D gene is left open where the match is weak. Some rows have no size entry. The others give once, few or many, or a class for an expanded clone.

NA	few	TRBV7-6	TRBJ2-5	CASSPRVKETQYF	TGTGCCAGCAGCCCACGGGTAAAAGAGACCCAGTACTTC
TRBD2	few	TRBV27	TRBJ2-3	CASRLLAGTDTQYF	TGTGCCAGCAGGCTACTAGCGGGCACAGATACGCAGTATTTT
NA	NA	TRBV7-3	TRBJ2-6	CASSAGTGGTGANVLTF	TGTGCCAGCAGCGCGGGGACTGGGGGTACTGGGGCCAACGTCCTGACTTTC
NA	NA	TRBV6-2/TRBV6-3	TRBJ2-3	CASSRPFTDTQYF	TGTGCCAGCAGCCGACCTTTCACAGATACGCAGTATTTT
NA	few	TRBV6-6	TRBJ2-2	CASSSGGGRELFF	TGTGCCAGCAGTTCAGGGGGGGGTCGGGAGCTGTTTTTT
NA	few	TRBV7-9	TRBJ2-3	CASSPLGGASGDTQYF	TGTGCCAGCAGCCCCCTGGGGGGGGCCAGTGGAGATACGCAGTATTTT
NA	NA	TRBV5-1	TRBJ1-1	CASSLASVTAGTEAFF	TGCGCCAGCAGCTTGGCCTCTGTCACGGCGGGGACTGAAGCTTTCTTT
NA	few	TRBV11-2	TRBJ2-5	CASSLAVRGYETQYF	TGTGCCAGCAGCTTAGCCGTTCGGGGGTATGAGACCCAGTACTTC
NA	NA	TRBV6-5	TRBJ1-5	CASSYSTNQPQHF	TGTGCCAGCAGTTACTCGACTAATCAGCCCCAGCATTTT
NA	NA	TRBV20-1	TRBJ2-7	CSARDQEVGEQYF	TGCAGTGCTAGAGATCAGGAGGTGGGCGAGCAGTACTTC
TRBD2	many	TRBV9	TRBJ2-1	CASSAHTTSGGISSYNEQFF	TGTGCCAGCAGCGCTCACACGACTAGCGGGGGGATTAGCTCCTACAATGAGCAGTTCTTC
NA	many	TRBV20-1	TRBJ2-3	CSADAGSDTQYF	TGCAGTGCTGACGCGGGGTCGGATACGCAGTATTTT
NA	NA	TRBV5-1	TRBJ2-5	CASSGERETQYF	TGCGCCAGCAGTGGCGAAAGGGAGACCCAGTACTTC
TRBD2	many	TRBV4-3	TRBJ2-1	CASSQDGRGGVYNEQFF	TGCGCCAGCAGCCAAGATGGGCGGGGGGGCGTCTACAATGAGCAGTTCTTC
NA	many	TRBV5-1	TRBJ2-1	CASSLGNTGYNEQFF	TGCGCCAGCAGCTTGGGGAACACAGGGTACAATGAGCAGTTCTTC
NA	NA	TRBV7-2	TRBJ2-3	CASSLEVKDTQYF	TGTGCCAGCAGCTTAGAAGTCAAAGATACGCAGTATTTT
NA	NA	TRBV5-1	TRBJ1-5	CASSPRGVSNQPQHF	TGCGCCAGCAGCCCTAGGGGGGTTAGCAATCAGCCCCAGCATTTT
NA	many	TRBV5-1	TRBJ2-3	CASSFGEGTDTQYF	TGCGCCAGCAGCTTCGGGGAAGGCACAGATACGCAGTATTTT
TRBD1	once	TRBV27	TRBJ2-1	CASSDVLGTGYNEQFF	TGTGCCAGCAGCGATGTGCTTGGGACAGGTTACAATGAGCAGTTCTTC
TRBD2	NA	TRBV4-3	TRBJ2-4	CASSQEPRAGGRENIQYF	TGCGCCAGCAGCCAGGAACCTCGTGCGGGGGGGCGGGAAAACATTCAGTACTTC
NA	many	TRBV12-3/TRBV12-4	TRBJ2-1	CASSFLGLDEQFF	TGTGCCAGCAGTTTTTTGGGTTTAGATGAGCAGTTCTTC
TRBD2	few	TRBV14	TRBJ2-1	CASSQRGGPANEQFF	TGTGCCAGCAGCCAACGGGGGGGCCCCGCCAATGAGCAGTTCTTC
TRBD1	NA	TRBV5-1	TRBJ2-3	CASSLSRQGAITDTQYF	TGCGCCAGCAGCCTCTCAAGACAGGGGGCGATCACAGATACGCAGTATTTT
NA	NA	TRBV11-2	TRBJ2-3	CASSIGLLDTQYF	TGTGCCAGCAGCATCGGACTCCTGGATACGCAGTATTTT
NA	NA	TRBV4-2	TRBJ1-2	CASSPGGWGGYTF	TGTGCCAGCAGCCCCGGAGGCTGGGGAGGCTACACCTTC
NA	NA	TRBV5-1	TRBJ1-1	CASSSPMGRGSTEAFF	TGCGCCAGCAGCAGTCCCATGGGACGGGGCAGCACTGAAGCTTTCTTT
NA	NA	TRBV20-1	TRBJ2-7	CSAGASYEQYF	TGCAGTGCCGGCGCCAGCTACGAGCAGTACTTC
NA	few	TRBV10-3	TRBJ1-6	CAISEWGGAYNSPLHF	TGTGCCATCAGTGAGTGGGGGGGCGCCTATAATTCACCCCTCCACTTT
NA	NA	TRBV7-2	TRBJ2-3	CASSSTGYTDTQYF	TGTGCCAGCAGCTCAACTGGATACACAGATACGCAGTATTTT
NA	few	TRBV7-2	TRBJ1-1	CASSQSLNTEAFF	TGTGCCAGCAGCCAGTCCCTGAACACTGAAGCTTTCTTT
NA	few	TRBV7-9	TRBJ1-1	CASSYRARTEAFF	TGTGCCAGCAGTTATAGAGCTCGCACTGAAGCTTTCTTT
NA	few	TRBV29-1	TRBJ1-1	CSVVGTEAFF	TGCAGCGTTGTAGGGACTGAAGCTTTCTTT
TRBD2	few	TRBV6-5	TRBJ2-1	CASSYSGTSGDHEQFF	TGTGCCAGCAGTTACTCGGGGACTAGCGGGGACCATGAGCAGTTCTTC
NA	NA	TRBV18	TRBJ2-3	CASSPKESTYSTDTQYF	TGTGCCAGCTCACCAAAGGAATCTACCTATAGCACAGATACGCAGTATTTT
NA	few	TRBV6-6	TRBJ1-2	CASSYSKGPVGGYTF	TGTGCCAGCAGTTACTCTAAGGGACCCGTGGGGGGCTACACCTTC
TRBD1	few	TRBV29-1	TRBJ1-3	CSVDPTGVGNTIYF	TGCAGCGTGGACCCGACAGGGGTCGGAAACACCATATATTTT
NA	many	TRBV3-1	TRBJ2-5	CASSQDGTQYQETQYF	TGTGCCAGCAGCCAAGATGGGACACAGTACCAAGAGACCCAGTACTTC
TRBD1	NA	TRBV5-5	TRBJ2-1	CASSLGQLPGDEQFF	TGTGCCAGCAGTTTGGGACAGCTCCCCGGGGATGAGCAGTTCTTC
NA	many	TRBV29-1	TRBJ1-1	CSVGTGWGMNTEAFF	TGCAGCGTAGGAACAGGTTGGGGCATGAACACTGAAGCTTTCTTT
NA	few	TRBV7-2	TRBJ1-6	CASRDYNSPLHF	TGTGCCAGCAGGGATTATAATTCACCCCTCCACTTT
NA	NA	TRBV4-1	TRBJ1-4	CASSQGRANEKLFF	TGCGCCAGCAGCCAAGGCAGGGCTAATGAAAAACTGTTTTTT
TRBD1	few	TRBV12-3/TRBV12-4	TRBJ2-2	CASSSQGRELFF	TGTGCCAGCAGCTCACAGGGGAGGGAGCTGTTTTTT
NA	NA	TRBV5-1	TRBJ2-2	CASSTRTGFANTGELFF	TGCGCCAGCAGCACACGGACGGGTTTCGCGAACACCGGGGAGCTGTTTTTT
NA	NA	TRBV6-1	TRBJ2-1	CASSERRGFGEQFF	TGTGCCAGCAGTGAAAGACGGGGGTTTGGTGAGCAGTTCTTC
TRBD1	many	TRBV4-2	TRBJ2-1	CASSQETGDYNEQFF	TGTGCCAGCAGCCAAGAGACAGGGGATTACAATGAGCAGTTCTTC
NA	few	TRBV7-2	TRBJ1-3	CASSLGTPFHRTGNTIYF	TGTGCCAGCAGCTTAGGAACACCTTTTCACCGGACTGGAAACACCATATATTTT